The 16 T cell receptor beta chains below were found in one sample sequenced in a study of T cell repertoires in cytomegalovirus infection. TCRdb re-called the reads through MiXCR, storing one row per CDR3 protein. Of approximately 550,000 distinct CDR3 sequences in the sample, 16% were seen once. The sample taken for sequencing was CD8+ T cells from PBMCs. Receptors originate from a human donor in good health (CMV status not recorded). Some clones in this sample may be carry-over from other donors' samples.

This chain links TRBV5-8 with TRBJ1-5; no reliable D call. The V gene's germline CDR1 is SGHTS and CDR2 YDEGEE. The CDR3 spans 18 residues. V dropped 5 bases and J dropped 0 bases, with 21 bases sitting between them. The DNA of the CDR3 is TGTGCCAGCAGTCAACAACCGGCGGGAACCTATAGCAATCAGCCCCAGCATTTT. Amino acid sequence: CASSQQPAGTYSNQPQHF.

This sequence joins TRBV30 and TRBJ2-1; D might be TRBD1 (5 bases). The CDR3 spans 13 residues. Per the germline V gene, CDR1 is GTSNPN and CDR2 is SVGIG (reference sequence). V lost 5 bases and J lost 6, with 14 bases in between. DNA for the CDR3: TGTGCCTGGGCTTTCGGCAGGGTCAATGAGCAGTTCTTC. Protein product: CAWAFGRVNEQFF. The full variable domain, completed using reference TRBV30 and TRBJ2-1, is SQTIHQWPATLVQPVGSPLSLECTVEGTSNPNLYWYRQAAGRGLQLLFYSVGIGQISSEVPQNLSASRPQDRQFILSSKKLLLSDSGFYLCAWAFGRVNEQFFGPGTRLTVL.

The sample holds many counts of this clonotype. This rearrangement joins TRBV7-2 to TRBJ2-1; possibly TRBD1 or TRBD2 for D (5 bases each). Germline lookup yields CDR1 SGHTA and CDR2 FQGNSA. The CDR3 runs 17 residues. Deletions cut 5 bases from V and 0 bases from J, with 17 bases between. CDR3 nucleotides: TGTGCCAGCAGCCCCCGCCCAACCGGGGCCTCCTACAATGAGCAGTTCTTC. Amino acid sequence: CASSPRPTGASYNEQFF.

Concerning this clonotype itself: This may be a read error: a much more frequent sequence differs by one nucleotide. The CDR3: CASMRRRDTDTQDF. The CDR3 DNA is TGTGCCAGCATGCGGAGACGGGACACAGATACGCAGGATTTT. The chain couples TRBV6-8 to TRBJ2-3; D is perhaps TRBD1 (6 bases). Germline V CDR1 and CDR2: MNHGY, SAAAGT. The CDR3 is 14 amino acids.

Many counts were recorded for this clonotype. The J gene is TRBJ2-3, the V gene TRBV7-3, with 8 positions matching TRBD2. Per germline, CDR1 SGHTA and CDR2 FQGTGA. Losses at the gene ends were 3 bases for V and 2 bases for J; bases not matched to a gene: 7. CDR3 length: 16 residues. CDR3 sequence reads: CASSFSAGGDTDTQYF. DNA for the CDR3: TGTGCCAGCAGCTTTAGTGCGGGGGGAGACACAGATACGCAGTATTTT.

The V call is TRBV9, the J call TRBJ1-6; D perhaps matches TRBD1 (6 bases). The CDR3 is 16 amino acids. Per the germline V gene, CDR1 is SGDLS and CDR2 is YYNGEE. V lost 3 bases to trimming and J lost 4 bases, with 14 bases between them. The CDR3, as DNA: TGTGCCAGCAGCGCATACCAGACAGGTTATAATTCACCCCTCCACTTT. Protein sequence: CASSAYQTGYNSPLHF.

This clonotype showed up just a few times. The chain uses TRBV4-1 and TRBJ2-3; no clear D gene. CDR1 and CDR2 from the germline V gene are MGHRA and YSYEKL. This CDR3 contains 14 residues. The V end lost 2 bases, the J end lost 4 bases, and 10 bases lay between the germline ends. The CDR3 DNA follows: TGCGCCAGCAGCCAAATTACCCGGGCAGATACGCAGTATTTT. Its translation is CASSQITRADTQYF.

This clonotype has just a few counts. The chain employs TRBV20-1 and TRBJ1-3; perhaps TRBD1 as D (6 bases). Trimming left V 0 bases short and J 0 bases short, with 15 bases between. Germline V gene data show CDR1 as DFQATT and CDR2 as SNEGSKA (reference sequence). CDR3 length equals 17 residues. This CDR3 reads CSARDAGGPFSGNTIYF. In DNA form, the CDR3 reads TGCAGTGCTAGAGATGCGGGGGGCCCTTTCTCTGGAAACACCATATATTTT.

This clonotype was counted many times. V is TRBV6-6 and J is TRBJ1-2; D is ambiguous. The CDR3 is 11 amino acids. V dropped 5 bases and J dropped 7 bases, with 8 bases sitting between them. Germline V gives CDR1 MNHNY, CDR2 SVGAGI (reference sequence). The CDR3 DNA follows: TGTGCCAGCAGTACCCCTTTTGGCTACACCTTC. It specifies CASSTPFGYTF.

This clonotype was seen only once. The genes are TRBV27 and TRBJ1-5, with TRBD1 as a possible D gene (5 bases). This CDR3 is built from 14 residues. Germline V CDR1 and CDR2: MNHEY, SMNVEV (reference sequence). Trimming took 9 bases from V and 3 from J, leaving 15 bases between them. The CDR3 region has the DNA TGTGCCAGTGGACATAGAGGGGCCAATCAGCCCCAGCATTTT. This codes for CASGHRGANQPQHF.

The chain combines TRBV6-2 or TRBV6-3 with TRBJ2-7; maybe TRBD1 (6 bases). This CDR3 is 14 amino acids long. Deletions cut 4 bases from V and 0 bases from J, with 10 bases between. Per germline, CDR1 MNHEY and CDR2 SVGEGT. As DNA, the CDR3 is TGTGCCAGCAGTTCTCAGGGGTTCTCCTACGAGCAGTACTTC. Protein sequence: CASSSQGFSYEQYF.

At least ten counts were recorded for this clonotype. The CDR3 reads CASSSYHSRDTAVNSGNTIYF. Here the CDR3 DNA reads TGTGCCAGTAGTTCCTACCATTCCCGGGACACGGCCGTGAACTCTGGAAACACCATATATTTT. J is TRBJ1-3 and V is TRBV19, with D perhaps TRBD1 (6 bases). Trimming stripped 5 bases from V and 0 bases from J, with 29 bases between. The CDR3 consists of 21 residues. From germline, CDR1 is LNHDA and CDR2 SQIVND (reference sequence).

This clonotype appeared a few times. CDR3 amino acids: CASRSTSNVEQFF. DNA for the CDR3: TGTGCCAGCAGGTCCACTAGCAATGTTGAGCAGTTCTTC. The rearrangement uses TRBV2 and TRBJ2-1; possibly TRBD2 for D (6 bases). The germline gives CDR1 SNHLY, CDR2 FYNNEI. This CDR3 is 13 amino acids long. With 6 bases removed from V and 9 bases from J, the gap between germline ends came to 15 bases. Drawing the rest from reference TRBV2 and TRBJ2-1, the complete variable domain is EPEVTQTPSHQVTQMGQEVILRCVPISNHLYFYWYRQILGQKVEFLVSFYNNEISEKSEIFDDQFSVERPDGSNFTLKIRSTKLEDSAMYFCASRSTSNVEQFFGPGTRLTVL.

At least ten counts were recorded for this clonotype. DNA of the CDR3: TGTGCCAGCATCGCGGACAGGGGGCGGTTCAATGAGCAGTTCTTC. The encoded protein is CASIADRGRFNEQFF. J is TRBJ2-1 and V is TRBV6-6, with 11 bases lining up with TRBD1. Looked up from germline, CDR1 is MNHNY and CDR2 is SVGAGI (reference sequence). The V segment lost 7 bases and the J segment 6 bases; nucleotides outside the gene matches: 8. The CDR3 is made up of 15 amino acids.

The table lists this clonotype with many counts. This chain uses TRBV11-1 with TRBJ2-1, with TRBD2 as a possible D gene (5 bases). Per the germline V gene, CDR1 is SGHAT and CDR2 is FQDESV (reference sequence). Trimming cost V 1 base and J 0 bases, with 10 bases left between them. The CDR3 sequence is 16 residues long. The CDR3 nucleotides are TGTGCCAGCAGCTTAGGTGTCGGGATCTCCTACAATGAGCAGTTCTTC. This gives the protein CASSLGVGISYNEQFF.

This clonotype was counted ten times or more. The DNA for the CDR3 is TGTGCCAGCAGCTTAGATTGGGCCGACGGATCGCATGAAAAACTGTTTTTT. Its translation: CASSLDWADGSHEKLFF. The V call is TRBV11-2, the J call TRBJ1-4; no firm D call. Trimming removed 0 bases from V and 6 bases from J, with 17 bases in between. Looked up from germline, CDR1 is SGHAT and CDR2 is FQNNGV. The CDR3 totals 17 residues.